The 30 T cell receptor beta chains in this list originate from one sample, sequenced in a study of blood T cell repertoires in COVID-19 (dated by TCRdb to 2020 to 2022). Library prep was done by the immunoSEQ multiplex PCR assay. TCRdb retrieved this table from immuneACCESS and kept in-frame rearrangements only. Not all clones are present; in checked studies, unresolved V genes account for under half, and no reason is known for the remainder. The sample table holds roughly 70,000 clones, of which about 80% were seen once. The ten largest make up over 25% of the sample. The sequencing input was peripheral blood. The receptors derive from a human donor in a cohort sampled during active COVID-19.

The table lists this clone with a count of one. DNA for the CDR3: TGTGCCAGTACCGGGGGAGCGGAAGTTACTAACTATGGCTACACCTTC. It is translated as CASTGGAEVTNYGYTF. The rearrangement uses TRBV11-2 and TRBJ1-2, with D maybe TRBD1 (5 bases). The ends were cut back, 9 bases at V and 0 bases at J, with 20 bases in the middle. The CDR3 loop spans 16 amino acids. Per the germline V gene, CDR1 is SGHAT and CDR2 is FQNNGV.

This chain links TRBV7-9 with TRBJ2-7; 8 bases are shared with TRBD1. Germline CDR1 reads SEHNR; CDR2 reads FQNEAQ (reference sequence). This CDR3 has 13 amino acids. Trimming cost V 5 bases and J 2 bases; bases outside gene matches: 2. CDR3 bases: TGTGCCAGCAGCGGGACAGGCCCCTACGAGCAGTACTTC. It encodes CASSGTGPYEQYF.

The chain uses TRBV4-3 and TRBJ1-2, with 7 nucleotides matching TRBD1. Trimming cost V 0 bases and J 4 bases; bases outside gene matches: 5. This CDR3 is 15 amino acids long. The germline V gene encodes CDR1 LGHNA and CDR2 YSLEER. CDR3 nucleotide sequence: TGCGCCAGCAGCCAAGATAAGAACAGGGGCTATGGCTACACCTTC. Amino acid sequence: CASSQDKNRGYGYTF.

The chain combines TRBV4-2 with TRBJ1-5; 7 nucleotides line up with TRBD1. CDR1 LGHNA and CDR2 YNFKEQ come from the germline V gene. The ends lost 0 bases at V and 8 bases at J; junction bases unmatched: 4. The CDR3 totals 14 residues. CDR3 residues: CASSQEARGEPQHF. CDR3 DNA sequence: TGTGCCAGCAGCCAAGAGGCCAGGGGGGAGCCCCAGCATTTT.

In this sample, this clone turned up a few times. The chain joins TRBV6-5 to TRBJ1-6; D may be TRBD1 (5 bases). Germline V gene lookup returns CDR1 MNHEY and CDR2 SVGAGI. The CDR3 totals 13 residues. The V gene lost 4 bases and the J gene lost 8 bases, with 9 bases spanning the gap. CDR3 DNA: TGTGCCAGCAGTTTAGGGGTCCATTCACCCCTCCACTTT. Protein product: CASSLGVHSPLHF.

This clone was found once. The chain employs TRBV6-6 and TRBJ1-5; 9 bases line up with TRBD1. The CDR3 has 16 amino acids. Germline assignment: CDR1 MNHNY and CDR2 SVGAGI (reference sequence). The V and J ends lost 6 bases and 0 bases, in that order; junction bases with no gene match: 6. The CDR3 region is CASRGPGQGSNQPQHF. The CDR3, as DNA: TGTGCCAGCAGAGGACCGGGACAGGGTAGCAATCAGCCCCAGCATTTT.

The chain combines TRBV11-2 with TRBJ2-3, with 7 positions matching TRBD2. CDR1 and CDR2 from the germline V gene are SGHAT and FQNNGV. The V gene end was trimmed by 1 base and the J gene end by 3 bases; junction bases not matched to a gene: 7. This CDR3 has 16 residues. CDR3 sequence reads: CASSLGASGKTDTQYF. The CDR3, as DNA: TGTGCCAGCAGCTTAGGGGCTAGCGGTAAGACAGATACGCAGTATTTT.

V gene TRBV15 combines with J gene TRBJ1-4; no firm D call. V lost 6 bases, J lost 0 bases, and 5 bases lay in between. The V gene's germline CDR1 is LNHNV and CDR2 YYDKDF (reference sequence). The CDR3 runs 13 residues. The CDR3 nucleotides read TGTGCCACCAGAACAGCAACTAATGAAAAACTGTTTTTT. This encodes CATRTATNEKLFF.

The chain joins TRBV18 to TRBJ1-4; 8 nucleotides match TRBD1. The CDR3 has 17 amino acids. J was trimmed by 5 bases and V by 3 bases; bases with no gene match: 11. CDR1 and CDR2 from the germline V gene are KGHSH and LQKENI. The CDR3 DNA is TGTGCCAGCTCACCGGGGGTCCGGACAGGGCCCAATGAAAAACTGTTTTTT. As protein: CASSPGVRTGPNEKLFF.

This clone was seen more than once but under ten times. The chain uses TRBV5-3 and TRBJ1-5; D is unresolved. TRBV5-3 is marked as an open reading frame, function uncertain. Trimming left V 9 bases short and J 0 bases short, with 22 bases between. This CDR3 region has 17 residues. The DNA for the CDR3 is TGTGCCACCCCCGGAGGACTCGCCGCATATAGCAATCAGCCCCAGCATTTT. This gives the protein CATPGGLAAYSNQPQHF.

The chain links TRBV18 to TRBJ2-2, with a tentative D call TRBD2 (5 bases). V lost 4 bases, J lost 3 bases, and 9 bases lay in between. This CDR3 has 14 amino acids. In germline, CDR1 is KGHSH, CDR2 LQKENI. In DNA form, the CDR3 reads TGTGCCAGCTCACAATCCGGGGACACCGGGGAGCTGTTTTTT. It encodes CASSQSGDTGELFF.

This clone was recorded once. The chain is built from TRBV7-8 and TRBJ1-5; 8 bases align to TRBD1. Germline loops: CDR1 SGHVS, CDR2 FQNEAQ. The CDR3 length is 15 residues. J lost 9 bases, V lost 5 bases, and 12 bases had no gene match. The CDR3 region is CASSPETGTGRPQHF. CDR3 nucleotides: TGTGCCAGCAGCCCGGAGACCGGGACAGGCAGGCCCCAGCATTTT.

The gene calls are TRBV5-8 and TRBJ2-7; 8 nucleotides align to TRBD1. Germline CDR1 and CDR2: SGHTS and YDEGEE. The trim removed 4 bases at V and 2 bases at J, leaving 5 bases unmatched. The CDR3 contains 14 residues. This CDR3 reads CASSPWTGTYEQYF. In nucleotides, the CDR3 is TGTGCCAGCAGCCCCTGGACAGGGACCTACGAGCAGTACTTC.

The J gene is TRBJ2-7, the V gene TRBV11-2; 9 positions match TRBD1. The CDR3 covers 15 residues. Germline V CDR1 and CDR2: SGHAT, FQNNGV. V trimming: 4 bases; J trimming: 2 bases; junction bases outside the gene matches: 6. The chain's CDR3 is CASSSPDRGTYEQYF. The CDR3 coding sequence is TGTGCCAGCAGCTCCCCGGACAGGGGAACCTACGAGCAGTACTTC.

The rearrangement joins TRBV5-1 to TRBJ2-5, with D unresolved. Per the germline V gene, CDR1 is SGHRS and CDR2 is YFSETQ. V lost 7 bases to trimming and J lost 1 base, with 11 bases between them. The CDR3 sequence is 13 residues long. This chain's CDR3 is CASATYFQETQYF. The CDR3 DNA is TGCGCCAGCGCCACATATTTCCAAGAGACCCAGTACTTC.

The V gene is TRBV6-5, the J gene TRBJ2-5, with 7 positions matching TRBD1. CDR1 is MNHEY, CDR2 SVGAGI, per germline. The CDR3 is 16 residues long. V lost 0 bases to trimming and J lost 2 bases; unmatched junction nucleotides: 6. The chain's CDR3 is CASSYSMGDRQETQYF. The CDR3 DNA is TGTGCCAGCAGTTACTCGATGGGGGACAGACAAGAGACCCAGTACTTC.

In DNA form, the CDR3 reads TGTGCCAGCAGCTTTTCGGGGGGGAGCTCCTACAATGAGCAGTTCTTC. Protein sequence: CASSFSGGSSYNEQFF. This chain joins TRBV9 and TRBJ2-1; 8 bases align to TRBD2. This CDR3 comprises 16 residues. Germline CDR1 is SGDLS and CDR2 is YYNGEE. The V segment lost 4 bases and the J segment 0 bases; nucleotides outside the gene matches: 6.

This clone was found once. The chain carries TRBV7-9 and TRBJ2-5; a possible D gene is TRBD1 (6 bases). V was cut by 5 bases and J by 5 bases, with 15 bases left in between. Germline V lookup: CDR1 SEHNR, CDR2 FQNEAQ (reference sequence). This CDR3 has 14 residues. As DNA, the CDR3 is TGTGCCAGCAGCCAGACAGGCGGCAGGGAGACCCAGTACTTC. It codes for CASSQTGGRETQYF.

This chain connects TRBV4-1 to TRBJ1-2, with 9 nucleotides matching TRBD1. The CDR3 is 18 residues long. V lost 0 bases to trimming and J lost 4 bases; unmatched junction nucleotides: 12. Looked up from germline, CDR1 is MGHRA and CDR2 is YSYEKL. The CDR3 sequence is CASSQDPTGQGVTYGYTF. CDR3 nucleotides: TGCGCCAGCAGCCAAGACCCCACGGGACAGGGAGTTACCTATGGCTACACCTTC.

The chain is built from TRBV9 and TRBJ2-4, with D perhaps TRBD2 (7 bases). The germline V and J ends were trimmed by 3 bases and 7 bases, with 14 bases remaining between them. Germline V gene data show CDR1 as SGDLS and CDR2 as YYNGEE. The CDR3 totals 14 residues. The CDR3 here is CASSAGGPGNIQYF. The CDR3 DNA follows: TGTGCCAGCAGCGCCGGGGGGCCTGGGAACATTCAGTACTTC.

V gene TRBV28 combines with J gene TRBJ2-5; 10 bases fit TRBD1. The CDR3 is 15 residues long. Germline CDR1 and CDR2: MDHEN and SYDVKM. V shed 5 bases, J shed 4 bases, and the junction held 7 bases outside the gene matches. This CDR3 is CASSLTTGGTETQYF. The CDR3 region has the DNA TGTGCCAGCAGTCTGACGACAGGGGGCACAGAGACCCAGTACTTC.

CDR3 sequence: CASTSGGPGANVLTF. CDR3 sequence (DNA): TGTGCCAGTACTAGCGGGGGACCTGGGGCCAACGTCCTGACTTTC. The chain uses TRBV19 and TRBJ2-6; TRBD2 matches 10 bases. The CDR3 extends over 15 amino acids. Germline values: CDR1 LNHDA, CDR2 SQIVND (reference sequence). With V trimmed by 7 bases and J by 2 bases, 2 bases remained unmatched.

The V call is TRBV28, the J call TRBJ2-5, with 10 bases matching TRBD2. Germline CDR1 is MDHEN and CDR2 is SYDVKM. J was trimmed by 2 bases and V by 4 bases; bases with no gene match: 4. The CDR3 consists of 15 residues. CDR3 protein: CASSSLAGGQETQYF. The CDR3 coding sequence is TGTGCCAGCAGTTCCTTAGCGGGGGGACAAGAGACCCAGTACTTC.

This chain uses TRBV27 with TRBJ1-5; D may be TRBD1 (6 bases). The V end was cut by 2 bases, the J end by 1 base, with 9 bases between. CDR1 and CDR2 from the germline V gene are MNHEY and SMNVEV (reference sequence). The CDR3 is 15 amino acids. The CDR3 sequence is CASSLERGSNQPQHF. CDR3 DNA sequence: TGTGCCAGCAGTTTAGAAAGGGGGAGCAATCAGCCCCAGCATTTT.

V usage is TRBV19 and J usage is TRBJ1-1; possibly TRBD1 for D (6 bases). Per germline, CDR1 LNHDA and CDR2 SQIVND (reference sequence). The CDR3 runs to 13 residues. Trimming took 5 bases from V and 6 from J, leaving 13 bases between them. The CDR3 nucleotides read TGTGCCAGTAGTCCCCGGGACACTTCTGAAGCTTTCTTT. Protein: CASSPRDTSEAFF.

This rearrangement joins TRBV6-6 to TRBJ1-1; D is perhaps TRBD1 (6 bases). V lost 2 bases and J lost 1, with 8 bases in between. Per germline, CDR1 MNHNY and CDR2 SVGAGI (reference sequence). CDR3 size: 14 residues. The chain's CDR3 is CASSYETGNTEAFF. The CDR3 DNA reads as TGTGCCAGCAGTTACGAGACAGGGAACACTGAAGCTTTCTTT.

The chain has TRBV7-8 and TRBJ1-2; D call uncertain. The CDR3 has 12 amino acids. Trimming removed 5 bases at V and 4 bases at J, with 8 bases between. Germline V gene data show CDR1 as SGHVS and CDR2 as FQNEAQ. CDR3: CASSPRGYGYTF. CDR3 bases: TGTGCCAGCAGCCCTCGAGGCTATGGCTACACCTTC.

The J gene is TRBJ1-5, the V gene TRBV27; D unresolved. The V and J ends lost 6 bases and 9 bases respectively, with 15 bases between them. Per the germline V gene, CDR1 is MNHEY and CDR2 is SMNVEV (reference sequence). The CDR3 contains 13 residues. CDR3 amino acids: CASRSRENRPQHF. CDR3 DNA sequence: TGTGCCAGCAGATCCCGGGAAAACAGGCCCCAGCATTTT.

The chain has TRBV7-2 and TRBJ2-7, with a tentative D call TRBD1 (5 bases). Germline V gene data show CDR1 as SGHTA and CDR2 as FQGNSA. There are 17 residues in the CDR3. Trimming removed 3 bases from V and 1 base from J, with 19 bases in between. CDR3 sequence: CASSFHLQVSLSYEQYF. The DNA for the CDR3 is TGTGCCAGCAGCTTTCACCTACAGGTATCCTTATCCTACGAGCAGTACTTC.

V gene TRBV5-4 combines with J gene TRBJ2-3; D possibly corresponds to TRBD1 (6 bases). There are 16 residues in the CDR3. Per germline, CDR1 SGHNT and CDR2 YYREEE (reference sequence). V lost 5 bases, J lost 6 bases, and 22 bases lay in between. The CDR3: CASSSPGHGVGDTQYF. CDR3 DNA: TGTGCCAGCAGTTCCCCGGGACACGGAGTGGGGGATACGCAGTATTTT.